This T cell receptor beta chain was obtained from a study of T cell repertoires in cytomegalovirus infection. Study context: Matching HLA type, along with CMV infection, was indicated by public TCR beta signatures. Study-wide findings and caveats: In two of eight donors, the top clonotype was HLA-C-restricted CMV-specific. Summed public TCR beta family frequency identified CMV carriers bearing the relevant HLA.

The CDR3 spans 18 residues. Deletions cut 0 bases from V and 0 bases from J, with 18 bases between. Germline CDR1 SGHDT, CDR2 YYEEEE. TCRdb re-analysed the reads in MiXCR, keeping a single row per CDR3 protein. The sample consists of approximately 76,000 distinct CDR3 sequences, more than 3% of them appearing once. This clonotype was seen repeatedly, ten times or more. Antigen unknown. The clonotype was recovered from a human donor in good health (CMV status not recorded). Some clones in this sample may be carry-over from other donors' samples. The gene calls are TRBV5-6 and TRBJ1-1; D not certain. Sequenced material: PBMCs. CDR3 region: CASSLDPVRTTLNTEAFF. The CDR3 DNA sequence: TGTGCCAGCAGCTTGGACCCAGTCCGCACAACCCTGAACACTGAAGCTTTCTTT.